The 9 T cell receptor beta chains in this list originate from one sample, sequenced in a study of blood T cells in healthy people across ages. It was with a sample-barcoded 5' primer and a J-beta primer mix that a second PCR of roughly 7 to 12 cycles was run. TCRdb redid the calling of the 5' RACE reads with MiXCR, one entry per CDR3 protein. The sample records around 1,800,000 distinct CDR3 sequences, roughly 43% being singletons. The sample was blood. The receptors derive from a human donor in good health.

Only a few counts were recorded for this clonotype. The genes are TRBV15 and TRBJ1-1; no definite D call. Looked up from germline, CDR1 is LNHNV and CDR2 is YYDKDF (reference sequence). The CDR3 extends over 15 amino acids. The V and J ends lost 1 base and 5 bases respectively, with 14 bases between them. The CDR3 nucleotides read TGTGCCACCAGCAGAGTGGGTTATCGGTGGACTGAAGCTTTCTTT. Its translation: CATSRVGYRWTEAFF.

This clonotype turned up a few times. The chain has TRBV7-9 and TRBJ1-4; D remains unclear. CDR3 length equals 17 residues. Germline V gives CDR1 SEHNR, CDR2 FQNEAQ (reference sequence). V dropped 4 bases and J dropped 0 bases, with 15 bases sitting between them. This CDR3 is CASSSGLLPPTNEKLFF. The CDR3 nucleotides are TGTGCCAGCAGCTCAGGTCTACTACCTCCAACTAATGAAAAACTGTTTTTT.

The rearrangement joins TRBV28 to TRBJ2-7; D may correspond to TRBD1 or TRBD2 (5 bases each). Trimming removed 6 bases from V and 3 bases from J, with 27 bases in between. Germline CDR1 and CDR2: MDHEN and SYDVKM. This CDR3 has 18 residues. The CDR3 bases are TGTGCCAGCAGCTGGGGGTTAAAGGGGAAGGGCGAGGGCTACGAGCAGTACTTC. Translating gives CASSWGLKGKGEGYEQYF.

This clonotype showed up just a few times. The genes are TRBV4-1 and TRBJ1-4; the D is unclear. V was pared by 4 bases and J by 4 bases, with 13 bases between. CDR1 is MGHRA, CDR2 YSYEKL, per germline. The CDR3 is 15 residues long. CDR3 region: CASSLSSAINEKLFF. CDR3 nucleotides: TGCGCCAGCAGCCTTTCATCAGCGATTAATGAAAAACTGTTTTTT.

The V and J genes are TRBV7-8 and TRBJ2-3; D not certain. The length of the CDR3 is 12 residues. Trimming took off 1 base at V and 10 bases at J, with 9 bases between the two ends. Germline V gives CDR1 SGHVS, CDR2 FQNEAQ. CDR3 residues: CASSLGPGAQYF. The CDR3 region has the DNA TGTGCCAGCAGCTTAGGCCCCGGCGCGCAGTATTTT.

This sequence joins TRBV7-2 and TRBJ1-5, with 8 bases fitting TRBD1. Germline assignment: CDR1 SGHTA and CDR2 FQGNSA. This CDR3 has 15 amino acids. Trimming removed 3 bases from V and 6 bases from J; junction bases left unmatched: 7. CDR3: CASSLGDRSRQPQHF. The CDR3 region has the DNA TGTGCCAGCAGCTTGGGGGACAGGTCCCGTCAGCCCCAGCATTTT.

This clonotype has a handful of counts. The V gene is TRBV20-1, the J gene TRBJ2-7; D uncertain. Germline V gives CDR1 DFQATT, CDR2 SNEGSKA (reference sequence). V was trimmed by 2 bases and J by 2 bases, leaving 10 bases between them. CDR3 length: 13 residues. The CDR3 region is CSARWAFAYEQYF. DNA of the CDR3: TGCAGTGCTAGATGGGCCTTTGCCTACGAGCAGTACTTC.

The CDR3 DNA reads TGTGCCAGCAGCTTTGGACTAGCGGGGACGGAGACCCAGTACTTC. Protein: CASSFGLAGTETQYF. The rearrangement uses TRBV7-9 and TRBJ2-5, with 12 bases that match TRBD2. J lost 5 bases, V lost 3 bases, and 4 bases had no gene match. The CDR3 totals 15 residues. The germline CDR1 and CDR2 sequences are SEHNR and FQNEAQ (reference sequence).

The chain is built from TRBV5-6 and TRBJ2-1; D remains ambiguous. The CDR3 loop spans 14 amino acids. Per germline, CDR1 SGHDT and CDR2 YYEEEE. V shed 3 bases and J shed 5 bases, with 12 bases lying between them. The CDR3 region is CASSWQVFDNEQFF. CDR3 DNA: TGTGCCAGCAGCTGGCAGGTTTTCGACAATGAGCAGTTCTTC. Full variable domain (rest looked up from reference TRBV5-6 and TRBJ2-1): DAGVTQSPTHLIKTRGQQVTLRCSPKSGHDTVSWYQQALGQGPQFIFQYYEEEERQRGNFPDRFSGHQFPNYSSELNVNALLLGDSALYLCASSWQVFDNEQFFGPGTRLTVL.